One and the same sample provided the 20 T cell receptor beta chains below, sequenced in a study of shared clonotypes between healthy human individuals. The table came from immunoSEQ multiplex PCR; TCRdb's copy has only in-frame clones and leaves some out. The sample comprises about 2 million clones, over 85% of which are singletons, and 0.1% to 0.15% rests with the top ten. The sample was naive CD4+ T cells sorted from blood. Specified subset: CD45RA+ positively selected. The receptors were sampled from a man younger than 30 in good health.

CDR3 DNA: TGCGCCAGCAGCCCAGGGGACTATTACACCGGGGAGCTGTTTTTT. Protein product: CASSPGDYYTGELFF. The V call is TRBV5-1, the J call TRBJ2-2; the D gene is possibly TRBD2 (7 bases). Trimming removed 4 bases from V and 3 bases from J, with 13 bases in between. This CDR3 is 15 amino acids long. Germline V CDR1 and CDR2: SGHRS, YFSETQ.

Regarding this clone: The sample carries other DNA sequences with the same CDR3. The chain has TRBV4-1 and TRBJ1-2; D gene unclear. Per germline, CDR1 MGHRA and CDR2 YSYEKL. CDR3 length: 14 residues. V lost 0 bases and J 5 bases, leaving 10 bases between the germline ends. The CDR3 DNA reads as TGCGCCAGCAGCCAAGAAGGCTCCTTGTATGGCTACACCTTC. Protein product: CASSQEGSLYGYTF.

A single count supports this clone. The V gene is TRBV5-4, the J gene TRBJ1-2; 10 positions agree with TRBD1. CDR3 length: 13 amino acids. V lost 4 bases to trimming and J lost 8 bases; unmatched junction nucleotides: 5. Germline V gene data show CDR1 as SGHNT and CDR2 as YYREEE (reference sequence). CDR3: CASSIRQGAGYTF. CDR3 bases: TGTGCCAGCAGCATCCGACAGGGGGCCGGCTACACCTTC.

This chain joins TRBV6-5 and TRBJ2-5, with no clear D. Germline V gene data show CDR1 as MNHEY and CDR2 as SVGAGI. V was trimmed by 4 bases and J by 2 bases, leaving 11 bases between them. CDR3 length equals 14 residues. The chain's CDR3 is CASSFSIGQETQYF. CDR3 nucleotide sequence: TGTGCCAGCAGTTTCAGCATAGGTCAAGAGACCCAGTACTTC.

With respect to this clone: The same CDR3 arises from other DNA sequences in this sample as well. The chain couples TRBV28 to TRBJ1-2, with unresolved D. Trimming shortened V by 3 bases and J by 5 bases, and 7 bases separated the two germline ends. This CDR3 has 12 residues. Germline CDR1 is MDHEN and CDR2 is SYDVKM. CDR3 nucleotide sequence: TGTGCCAGCAGTTTTAGGGAATATGGCTACACCTTC. It translates to CASSFREYGYTF.

This chain connects TRBV7-9 to TRBJ2-7, with TRBD1 matching over 8 bases. J was trimmed by 5 bases and V by 4 bases; bases with no gene match: 16. Germline-derived CDR1 and CDR2 are SEHNR and FQNEAQ (reference sequence). The length of the CDR3 is 17 residues. The CDR3 coding sequence is TGTGCCAGCAGCTACGGTCGGACAGGGTTTGTTTCAGACGAGCAGTACTTC. Encoded protein: CASSYGRTGFVSDEQYF.

As regards this clone: At the DNA level, this CDR3 is encoded by other sequences in the same sample as well. CDR3 DNA: TGTGCCAGCAGTAGAGACAGGGCGCACACCGGGGAGCTGTTTTTT. Its translation: CASSRDRAHTGELFF. This chain connects TRBV6-5 to TRBJ2-2; 7 bases map to TRBD1. CDR1 and CDR2 from the germline V gene are MNHEY and SVGAGI. V shed 5 bases, J shed 3 bases, and the junction held 6 bases outside the gene matches. The CDR3 contains 15 residues.

CDR3 amino acids: CASSPLLLDGYETQYF. CDR3 in DNA: TGTGCCAGCAGTCCCCTACTACTAGATGGCTATGAGACCCAGTACTTC. The chain recombines TRBV2 with TRBJ2-5; D might be TRBD2 (5 bases). CDR3 size: 16 residues. V gave up 5 bases and J gave up 5 bases, with 21 bases separating them. Germline V gene sequence: CDR1 SNHLY, CDR2 FYNNEI.

The chain carries TRBV9 and TRBJ1-6; 9 bases are shared with TRBD1. There are 14 residues in the CDR3. In germline, CDR1 is SGDLS, CDR2 YYNGEE. With 4 bases clipped from V and 8 bases from J, the junction kept 4 bases outside the gene matches. The CDR3 DNA reads as TGTGCCAGCAGCATACGGGACAGGGATTCACCCCTCCACTTT. Protein product: CASSIRDRDSPLHF. Filled out from reference TRBV9 and TRBJ1-6, the complete variable domain reads DSGVTQTPKHLITATGQRVTLRCSPRSGDLSVYWYQQSLDQGLQFLIQYYNGEERAKGNILERFSAQQFPDLHSELNLSSLELGDSALYFCASSIRDRDSPLHFGNGTRLTVT.

The rearrangement uses TRBV27 and TRBJ2-1; D gene uncertain. The length of the CDR3 is 11 residues. The V end lost 1 base, the J end lost 10 bases, and 5 bases lay between the germline ends. Germline V gene sequence: CDR1 MNHEY, CDR2 SMNVEV (reference sequence). The CDR3 loop reads CASSLFNEQFF. In nucleotides, the CDR3 is TGTGCCAGCAGTTTATTTAACGAGCAGTTCTTC.

The rearrangement links TRBV7-9 to TRBJ2-7; TRBD1 agrees at 7 bases. CDR1 and CDR2 from the germline V gene are SEHNR and FQNEAQ (reference sequence). This CDR3 has 15 amino acids. J lost 2 bases, V lost 2 bases, and 6 bases had no gene match. CDR3 loop: CASSLQGVRTYEQYF. The CDR3 DNA follows: TGTGCCAGCAGCTTACAGGGGGTTCGAACCTACGAGCAGTACTTC.

The chain employs TRBV4-2 and TRBJ1-3; 7 bases agree with TRBD1. V lost 4 bases, J lost 3 bases, and 9 bases stayed unmatched. The CDR3 spans 16 residues. Germline values: CDR1 LGHNA, CDR2 YNFKEQ. This CDR3 is CASSRQQGLDGNTIYF. The CDR3 DNA reads TGTGCCAGCAGCCGCCAACAGGGGTTAGATGGAAACACCATATATTTT.

The CDR3 spells CASSLAGWFYEQYF. The CDR3 DNA is TGTGCCAGCAGTTTAGCGGGTTGGTTCTACGAGCAGTACTTC. This chain joins TRBV28 and TRBJ2-7; weak D call: TRBD2 (5 bases). Trimming cost V 2 bases and J 3 bases, with 11 bases left between them. The CDR3 sequence is 14 residues long. From germline, CDR1 is MDHEN and CDR2 SYDVKM.

Concerning this clone: Other DNA sequences in the sample encode the same CDR3. The rearrangement uses TRBV29-1 and TRBJ1-1; a possible D gene is TRBD1 (5 bases). Germline CDR1 and CDR2: SQVTM and ANQGSEA. CDR3 length: 13 residues. Trimming removed 6 bases at V and 0 bases at J, with 11 bases between. The CDR3 coding sequence is TGCAGCGTAAAGGGGACTTTGAACACTGAAGCTTTCTTT. Encoded protein: CSVKGTLNTEAFF.

V and J are TRBV5-4 and TRBJ2-7; tentative D call: TRBD2 (7 bases). Germline V gene data show CDR1 as SGHNT and CDR2 as YYREEE (reference sequence). Deletions cut 1 base from V and 7 bases from J, with 21 bases between. CDR3 length: 16 amino acids. The CDR3 region has the DNA TGTGCCAGCAGCTTGAGGGGGGGTAGTTGGTCCGGTGAGCAGTACTTC. It translates to CASSLRGGSWSGEQYF.

This clone is a singleton in its sample. The chain combines TRBV30 with TRBJ2-2, with TRBD1 matching over 8 bases. V dropped 4 bases and J dropped 6; count of bases not matched to a gene: 10. The CDR3 contains 15 residues. CDR1 is GTSNPN, CDR2 SVGIG, per germline (reference sequence). In DNA form, the CDR3 reads TGTGCCTGGACCCTTAGACAGGGGTTTTCCGGGGAGCTGTTTTTT. It specifies CAWTLRQGFSGELFF.

The gene calls are TRBV6-6 and TRBJ2-1; 12 bases line up with TRBD2. Germline-derived CDR1 and CDR2 are MNHNY and SVGAGI (reference sequence). Trimming removed 10 bases from V and 4 bases from J; junction bases left unmatched: 11. The CDR3 runs to 16 residues. The CDR3 spells CATVGLAGLSYNEQFF. In nucleotides, the CDR3 is TGTGCCACCGTTGGACTAGCGGGACTTTCTTACAATGAGCAGTTCTTC.

The J gene is TRBJ2-1, the V gene TRBV6-1; 8 bases map to TRBD1. This CDR3 contains 13 residues. Germline CDR1 and CDR2: MNHNS and SASEGT. V gave up 5 bases and J gave up 9 bases; unmatched junction bases: 6. The CDR3 region is CASSLRQGSEQFF. The CDR3 region has the DNA TGTGCCAGCAGTTTGCGACAGGGGAGTGAGCAGTTCTTC.

The V call is TRBV2, the J call TRBJ1-1; TRBD1 matches at 11 bases. With V trimmed by 3 bases and J by 13 bases, 4 bases remained unmatched. The length of the CDR3 is 12 residues. Per germline, CDR1 SNHLY and CDR2 FYNNEI. In DNA, the CDR3 is TGTGCCAGCAGTGAGGACAGGGGGCTTGGTTTCTTT. Its translation: CASSEDRGLGFF.

This clone was seen once. This chain links TRBV2 with TRBJ1-5, with a possible D match to TRBD1 (5 bases). V was shortened by 7 bases and J by 0 bases, with 22 bases between the two germline ends. The germline V gene encodes CDR1 SNHLY and CDR2 FYNNEI. The CDR3 loop spans 18 amino acids. The CDR3: CASTVRRGGLSSNQPQHF. In DNA, the CDR3 is TGTGCCAGCACCGTGAGGAGGGGCGGGTTGAGTAGCAATCAGCCCCAGCATTTT.